The 5 T cell receptor beta chains listed next were all sequenced from one sample in a study of T cell responses to AZD1222 COVID-19 vaccine. Method: immunoSEQ multiplex PCR; TCRdb's copy keeps in-frame clones and lacks some. This table holds about 140,000 clones, 70% to 90% found once. Sequences were derived from peripheral blood, sampled on day 0 of AZD1222 vaccination. The receptor source for this set is an adult in good health.

This clone was detected once. The genes are TRBV3-1 (or the pseudogene TRBV3-2) and TRBJ1-2; D gene unclear. The CDR3 has 13 residues. V gave up 4 bases and J gave up 3 bases, with 9 bases separating them. Germline CDR1 is LGHDT and CDR2 is YNNKEL (reference sequence). The CDR3 protein is CASSRVVDYGYTF. In DNA, the CDR3 is TGTGCCAGCAGCCGGGTAGTCGACTATGGCTACACCTTC.

V is TRBV6-4 and J is TRBJ2-3, with 11 nucleotides matching TRBD2. Germline lookup yields CDR1 MRHNA and CDR2 SNTAGT. With 3 bases clipped from V and 0 bases from J, the junction kept 5 bases outside the gene matches. CDR3 length equals 17 residues. Written as DNA, the CDR3 is TGTGCCAGCAGTGAAGGGACTAGCGGACATAGCACAGATACGCAGTATTTT. Its translation is CASSEGTSGHSTDTQYF.

J is TRBJ1-1 and V is TRBV15; possible D gene TRBD1, 6 bases. The CDR3 is made up of 16 amino acids. The germline CDR1 and CDR2 sequences are LNHNV and YYDKDF (reference sequence). V shed 1 base and J shed 11 bases, with 23 bases lying between them. The CDR3, as DNA: TGTGCCACCAGCAGAGCACGAAACCCGGGACAAAAAGGCGCTTTCTTT. Translating gives CATSRARNPGQKGAFF.

The chain carries TRBV30 and TRBJ2-1; TRBD2 is a possible D gene (6 bases). The V gene's germline CDR1 is GTSNPN and CDR2 SVGIG (reference sequence). The CDR3 is 14 amino acids. V lost 8 bases and J 4 bases, leaving 18 bases between the germline ends. CDR3 amino acids: CAGTTGAFYNEQFF. CDR3 coding DNA: TGTGCCGGAACAACGGGAGCGTTTTACAATGAGCAGTTCTTC.

This chain connects TRBV3-1 (or the pseudogene TRBV3-2) to TRBJ2-3; D remains unclear. This CDR3 has 14 residues. The germline V gene has CDR1 LGHDT and CDR2 YNNKEL (reference sequence). V was pared by 4 bases and J by 2 bases, with 10 bases between. This CDR3 is CASSPPVPTDTQYF. As DNA, the CDR3 is TGTGCCAGCAGCCCCCCAGTTCCCACAGATACGCAGTATTTT.